Following are 21 T cell receptor beta chains from one sample sequenced in a study of beta chain features in type 1 diabetes. Study-level results: A moderate, significant TCRB CDR3 shortening appeared in type 1 diabetes across four CD4+ subsets.

Antigens of these TCRs are unknown. All of the isolated RNA was reverse transcribed, so expressed TCRB transcripts were sequenced. Data came from immunoSEQ multiplex PCR; TCRdb stores just in-frame clones and leaves some out. Here the sample spans about 700,000 clones, around 15% being singletons. What was sequenced was naive CD4+ T cells from blood. The receptors here all came from a man aged 18 to 30 with type 1 diabetes.

The chain combines TRBV7-9 with TRBJ1-1; weak D call: TRBD1 (6 bases). The CDR3 runs 14 residues. Trimming cost V 5 bases and J 4 bases, with 14 bases left between them. The germline V gene has CDR1 SEHNR and CDR2 FQNEAQ (reference sequence). The CDR3 loop is CASSPRQGTTEAFF. The CDR3 coding sequence is TGTGCCAGCAGCCCCCGGCAGGGGACCACTGAAGCTTTCTTT.

In its sample, this clone was seen a few times. The V and J genes are TRBV18 and TRBJ1-6, with TRBD1 as a possible D gene (5 bases). V lost 3 bases, J lost 4 bases, and 16 bases lay in between. Germline V lookup: CDR1 KGHSH, CDR2 LQKENI. CDR3 size: 17 residues. The CDR3 nucleotides read TGTGCCAGCTCACCGAACGGAGCGGGGGGATATAATTCACCCCTCCACTTT. Its protein is CASSPNGAGGYNSPLHF.

This clone was seen only a few times. The V gene is TRBV19, the J gene TRBJ2-5, with D perhaps TRBD1 (6 bases). The CDR3 loop spans 12 amino acids. With 6 bases removed from V and 5 bases from J, the gap between germline ends came to 10 bases. In germline, CDR1 is LNHDA, CDR2 SQIVND (reference sequence). CDR3 nucleotides: TGTGCCAGTAGAGACAGGACCGAGACCCAGTACTTC. It translates to CASRDRTETQYF.

The genes are TRBV7-2 and TRBJ1-5; 7 nucleotides agree with TRBD1. The trim removed 1 base at V and 1 base at J, leaving 4 bases unmatched. Germline lookup yields CDR1 SGHTA and CDR2 FQGNSA. The CDR3 totals 16 residues. The CDR3: CASSLVTGLSNQPQHF. The CDR3 coding sequence is TGTGCCAGCAGCTTAGTGACAGGGCTCAGCAATCAGCCCCAGCATTTT. The full variable domain, completed using reference TRBV7-2 and TRBJ1-5, is GAGVSQSPSNKVTEKGKDVELRCDPISGHTALYWYRQSLGQGLEFLIYFQGNSAPDKSGLPSDRFSAERTGGSVSTLTIQRTQQEDSAVYLCASSLVTGLSNQPQHFGDGTRLSIL.

This clone was observed a handful of times. The chain carries TRBV7-9 and TRBJ1-4; D is unresolved. The length of the CDR3 is 15 residues. Germline V gene data show CDR1 as SEHNR and CDR2 as FQNEAQ (reference sequence). The ends were cut back, 2 bases at V and 5 bases at J, with 12 bases in the middle. CDR3 DNA sequence: TGTGCCAGCAGCTTAATCGAGACCCTGAATGAAAAACTGTTTTTT. This translates into CASSLIETLNEKLFF.

This clone was seen only a few times. The chain couples TRBV19 to TRBJ2-1; 9 bases line up with TRBD1. The CDR3 is made up of 15 amino acids. The V gene's germline CDR1 is LNHDA and CDR2 SQIVND (reference sequence). V lost 7 bases, J lost 8 bases, and 12 bases stayed unmatched. The DNA of the CDR3 is TGTGCCAGTAACACAGGGGGCAGTGTATGGGATGAGCAGTTCTTC. Encoded protein: CASNTGGSVWDEQFF.

This clone was detected only a few times. V and J are TRBV6-5 and TRBJ2-5, with 10 nucleotides matching TRBD1. The CDR3 covers 15 residues. From germline, CDR1 is MNHEY and CDR2 SVGAGI. J lost 4 bases, V lost 4 bases, and 6 bases had no gene match. The CDR3 bases are TGTGCCAGCAGTTCCTTCGACAGGGGGCGAGAGACCCAGTACTTC. Translation: CASSSFDRGRETQYF.

The chain couples TRBV4-1 to TRBJ1-2; 8 bases agree with TRBD1. CDR3 length: 14 residues. The V segment lost 1 base and the J segment 4 bases; nucleotides outside the gene matches: 2. CDR1 and CDR2 (germline): MGHRA, YSYEKL. The CDR3 DNA follows: TGCGCCAGCAGCCAAGCAGGGGGCACCTATGGCTACACCTTC. Translation gives CASSQAGGTYGYTF.

In this sample, this clone turned up a few times. V usage is TRBV18 and J usage is TRBJ2-5; 8 positions agree with TRBD1. V shed 3 bases and J 5 bases; nucleotides not matched to a gene: 8. The CDR3 length is 15 residues. Germline V lookup: CDR1 KGHSH, CDR2 LQKENI. The DNA for the CDR3 is TGTGCCAGCTCACCCTCAGGACAGGGCGGTGAGACCCAGTACTTC. It specifies CASSPSGQGGETQYF.

This clone showed up just a few times. The V gene is TRBV5-6, the J gene TRBJ2-7; D is undetermined. CDR1 and CDR2 from the germline V gene are SGHDT and YYEEEE. The CDR3 is 13 residues long. V gave up 1 base and J gave up 6 bases, with 11 bases separating them. CDR3 in DNA: TGTGCCAGCAGCTTGTATTCAGGCGGCGAGCAGTACTTC. It is translated as CASSLYSGGEQYF.

This chain connects TRBV7-2 to TRBJ2-5; TRBD1 aligns across 10 bases. Per germline, CDR1 SGHTA and CDR2 FQGNSA. V shed 3 bases and J 3 bases; nucleotides not matched to a gene: 4. The CDR3 spans 15 residues. CDR3 nucleotides: TGTGCCAGCAGCTTTACCGGGACAGGGGAAGAGACCCAGTACTTC. Encoded protein: CASSFTGTGEETQYF.

To note about this clone: The same CDR3 can be traced to other DNA sequences in this sample. The chain recombines TRBV5-1 with TRBJ1-1; TRBD1 agrees at 7 bases. Germline V gene sequence: CDR1 SGHRS, CDR2 YFSETQ. CDR3 length: 14 amino acids. V was pared by 4 bases and J by 4 bases, with 7 bases of the junction left unmatched. Here the CDR3 DNA reads TGCGCCAGCAGCCCAGGGACAGAGGGCACTGAAGCTTTCTTT. Residues: CASSPGTEGTEAFF.

The chain has TRBV7-9 and TRBJ1-6, with 9 bases identical to TRBD1. CDR1 is SEHNR and CDR2 is FQNEAQ in the germline V gene (reference sequence). The CDR3 is made up of 15 amino acids. J was trimmed by 5 bases and V by 5 bases; bases with no gene match: 4. The CDR3 DNA is TGTGCCAGCAGCGGCGGGACAGGGAATAATTCACCCCTCCACTTT. Translation: CASSGGTGNNSPLHF.

This sequence joins TRBV13 and TRBJ1-1; no reliable D call. The V end was cut by 4 bases, the J end by 0 bases, with 9 bases between. The CDR3 runs to 14 residues. Germline CDR1 reads PRHDT; CDR2 reads FYEKMQ (reference sequence). CDR3 in amino acids: CASSYPPMNTEAFF. CDR3 DNA: TGTGCCAGCAGCTATCCACCCATGAACACTGAAGCTTTCTTT.

Points on this clone: This specimen includes other DNA sequences encoding the same CDR3. This chain uses TRBV30 with TRBJ1-5; 9 nucleotides agree with TRBD1. The CDR3 extends over 14 amino acids. The junction had 4 bases not matched to a gene; V was cut back by 3 bases and J by 4 bases. The germline V gene encodes CDR1 GTSNPN and CDR2 SVGIG (reference sequence). The CDR3 is CAWSDRGLNQPQHF. DNA for the CDR3: TGTGCCTGGAGCGACAGGGGGTTGAATCAGCCCCAGCATTTT.

This clone has a handful of counts. The V gene is TRBV7-9, the J gene TRBJ2-7; 10 nucleotides align to TRBD2. V was pared by 5 bases and J by 4 bases, with 8 bases of the junction left unmatched. The germline V gene encodes CDR1 SEHNR and CDR2 FQNEAQ (reference sequence). The CDR3 consists of 15 residues. CDR3 in DNA: TGTGCCAGCAGCCTCATAGCGGGGGGCACTTACGAGCAGTACTTC. As protein: CASSLIAGGTYEQYF.

This clone was counted only a few times. The V call is TRBV14, the J call TRBJ1-5; D uncertain. Trimming removed 3 bases from V and 12 bases from J, with 15 bases in between. CDR3 size: 13 residues. CDR1 SGHDN and CDR2 FVKESK come from the germline V gene. CDR3 residues: CASSQGEGGVQHF. In nucleotides, the CDR3 is TGTGCCAGCAGCCAGGGCGAAGGTGGAGTCCAGCATTTT.

This clone was detected a few times. This chain connects TRBV2 to TRBJ2-5; 13 bases match TRBD2. The CDR3 totals 14 residues. With 6 bases clipped from V and 12 bases from J, the junction kept 10 bases outside the gene matches. Per the germline V gene, CDR1 is SNHLY and CDR2 is FYNNEI. The CDR3: CASSPGLAGSAEYF. CDR3 nucleotide sequence: TGTGCCAGCAGCCCGGGACTAGCGGGGTCTGCCGAGTACTTC. The whole variable domain, remainder taken from reference TRBV2 and TRBJ2-5, is EPEVTQTPSHQVTQMGQEVILRCVPISNHLYFYWYRQILGQKVEFLVSFYNNEISEKSEIFDDQFSVERPDGSNFTLKIRSTKLEDSAMYFCASSPGLAGSAEYFGPGTRLLVL.

The rearrangement joins TRBV20-1 to TRBJ1-2; tentative D call: TRBD1 (5 bases). Trimming shortened V by 1 base and J by 8 bases, and 8 bases separated the two germline ends. Germline loops: CDR1 DFQATT, CDR2 SNEGSKA (reference sequence). The CDR3 covers 11 residues. As DNA, the CDR3 is TGCAGTGCTAGAGGACAGTTGGGCTACACCTTC. Residues: CSARGQLGYTF.

The chain has TRBV6-5 and TRBJ2-5, with D hard to call. Germline CDR1 MNHEY, CDR2 SVGAGI. V was pared by 1 base and J by 3 bases, with 9 bases between. The CDR3 spans 14 residues. The CDR3 is CASSYWREEETQYF. DNA of the CDR3: TGTGCCAGCAGTTACTGGCGCGAGGAAGAGACCCAGTACTTC.

This chain connects TRBV28 to TRBJ2-5; 12 nucleotides match TRBD2. In germline, CDR1 is MDHEN, CDR2 SYDVKM. The CDR3 has 15 amino acids. J lost 2 bases, V lost 8 bases, and 6 bases had no gene match. The CDR3 DNA reads TGTGCCAGCCGCGGGACTAGCGGGCCTCAAGAGACCCAGTACTTC. This encodes CASRGTSGPQETQYF.